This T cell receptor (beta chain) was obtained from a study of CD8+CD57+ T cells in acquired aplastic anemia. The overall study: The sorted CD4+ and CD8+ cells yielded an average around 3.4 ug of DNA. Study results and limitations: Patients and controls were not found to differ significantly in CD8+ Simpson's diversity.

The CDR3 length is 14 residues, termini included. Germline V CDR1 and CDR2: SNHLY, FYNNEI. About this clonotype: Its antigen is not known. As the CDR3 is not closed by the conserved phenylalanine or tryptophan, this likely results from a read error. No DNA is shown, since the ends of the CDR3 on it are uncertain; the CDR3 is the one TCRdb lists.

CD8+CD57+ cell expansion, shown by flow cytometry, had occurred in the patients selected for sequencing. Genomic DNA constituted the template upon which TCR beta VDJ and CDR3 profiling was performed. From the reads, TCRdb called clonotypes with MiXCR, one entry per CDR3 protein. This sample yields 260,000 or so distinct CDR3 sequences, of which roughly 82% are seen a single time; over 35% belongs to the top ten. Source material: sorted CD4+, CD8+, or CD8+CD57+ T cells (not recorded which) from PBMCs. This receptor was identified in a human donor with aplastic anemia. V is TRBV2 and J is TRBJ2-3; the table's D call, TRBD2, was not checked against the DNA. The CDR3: CASSVAGGHDPQFC.